Following are 25 T cell receptor beta chains from one sample sequenced in a study of PD-1 and CTLA-4 blockade in melanoma. TCRdb keeps only in-frame clones here, not all; method: immunoSEQ multiplex PCR. The sample shows around 31,000 clones, around 90% of them seen only once. The sample consisted of CD8+ T cells from peripheral blood, taken from a patient given anti-PD-1 treatment. Source of these receptors: a human donor with melanoma.

V and J are TRBV29-1 and TRBJ1-2; 8 bases line up with TRBD1. V was clipped by 6 bases and J by 2 bases; unmatched bases: 8. The CDR3 is 14 amino acids. From germline, CDR1 is SQVTM and CDR2 ANQGSEA. For the CDR3, the DNA is TGCAGCGTACCCGGGACAGGCATAAACTATGGCTACACCTTC. It translates to CSVPGTGINYGYTF.

The rearrangement links TRBV3-1 (or the pseudogene TRBV3-2) to TRBJ2-2; weak D call: TRBD1 (6 bases). CDR1 is LGHDT and CDR2 is YNNKEL in the germline V gene (reference sequence). The CDR3 is 13 amino acids. V shed 2 bases and J shed 7 bases, with 8 bases lying between them. CDR3 loop: CASSQQGFGELFF. The CDR3 DNA reads TGTGCCAGCAGCCAACAGGGGTTCGGGGAGCTGTTTTTT.

The gene calls are TRBV2 and TRBJ1-1; D not certain. The ends were cut back, 10 bases at V and 5 bases at J, with 17 bases in the middle. Looked up from germline, CDR1 is SNHLY and CDR2 is FYNNEI. This CDR3 contains 13 residues. The CDR3 DNA sequence: TGTGCCACTGCATTTGGAGAACAGACTGAAGCTTTCTTT. This codes for CATAFGEQTEAFF.

In this sample, this clone turned up a few times. As DNA, the CDR3 is TGTGCCAGCAGCCCGACCCCCGGGACAGGGCACTATGGCTACACCTTC. Translated, it gives CASSPTPGTGHYGYTF. The chain combines TRBV11-1 with TRBJ1-2; 9 nucleotides align to TRBD1. V dropped 5 bases and J dropped 3; count of bases not matched to a gene: 10. Germline V CDR1 and CDR2: SGHAT, FQDESV (reference sequence). The CDR3 contains 16 residues.

This clone was seen only once. The chain uses TRBV2 and TRBJ2-3; no clear D. Germline assignment: CDR1 SNHLY and CDR2 FYNNEI. CDR3 length equals 14 residues. V was clipped by 8 bases and J by 1 base, with 13 bases between them. In nucleotides, the CDR3 is TGTGCCAGCTTGCCCCGGCAGGGCACAGATACGCAGTATTTT. This sequence encodes CASLPRQGTDTQYF.

The chain carries TRBV12-3 or TRBV12-4 and TRBJ2-1; no definite D call. The CDR3 is made up of 13 amino acids. The V and J ends lost 5 bases and 0 bases respectively, with 5 bases between them. The CDR3 loop reads CASSLSSYNEQFF. CDR3 sequence (DNA): TGTGCCAGCAGTCTTAGCTCCTACAATGAGCAGTTCTTC.

V is TRBV9 and J is TRBJ1-2; D is unclear. V shed 7 bases and J shed 3 bases, with 10 bases lying between them. Per germline, CDR1 SGDLS and CDR2 YYNGEE. The CDR3 is 12 amino acids. CDR3 loop: CASGGVDYGYTF. CDR3 bases: TGTGCCAGCGGCGGGGTTGACTATGGCTACACCTTC.

Notes on this clone: The same CDR3 also results from other DNA sequences found in this sample. The genes are TRBV30 and TRBJ1-2; 7 bases match TRBD1. Germline CDR1 is GTSNPN and CDR2 is SVGIG (reference sequence). V lost 1 base, J lost 2 bases, and 4 bases stayed unmatched. The CDR3 covers 14 residues. As DNA, the CDR3 is TGTGCCTGGAGTGAGACAGGGAGAAACTATGGCTACACCTTC. Amino acid sequence: CAWSETGRNYGYTF.

V is TRBV10-3 and J is TRBJ2-7, with 9 nucleotides matching TRBD1. J was trimmed by 5 bases and V by 8 bases; bases with no gene match: 7. Germline CDR1 reads ENHRY; CDR2 reads SYGVKD. The CDR3 loop spans 13 amino acids. The CDR3 protein is CAIGTGRTHEQYF. CDR3 nucleotides: TGTGCCATCGGGACAGGGAGGACCCACGAGCAGTACTTC.

The chain uses TRBV7-3 and TRBJ2-1, with 7 positions matching TRBD1. V was clipped by 4 bases and J by 7 bases; unmatched bases: 7. The CDR3 is 14 amino acids. Germline values: CDR1 SGHTA, CDR2 FQGTGA. CDR3: CASSYLGGGNEQFF. CDR3 sequence (DNA): TGTGCCAGCAGCTACCTAGGGGGCGGGAATGAGCAGTTCTTC.

This chain joins TRBV4-2 and TRBJ1-4, with TRBD1 matching over 11 bases. The J segment lost 4 bases and the V segment lost 0 bases, leaving 4 bases of the junction unmatched. The CDR3 spans 17 residues. Germline lookup yields CDR1 LGHNA and CDR2 YNFKEQ. The CDR3 reads CASSQEGGQGVNEKLFF. The CDR3 region has the DNA TGTGCCAGCAGCCAAGAGGGGGGACAGGGGGTTAATGAAAAACTGTTTTTT.

V gene TRBV2 combines with J gene TRBJ1-5, with unresolved D. The CDR3 totals 16 residues. Per the germline V gene, CDR1 is SNHLY and CDR2 is FYNNEI. Trimming left V 5 bases short and J 3 bases short, with 17 bases between. CDR3 sequence reads: CASSPTGLTINQPQHF. CDR3 nucleotide sequence: TGTGCCAGCAGTCCCACCGGACTAACCATCAATCAGCCCCAGCATTTT.

The chain joins TRBV5-4 to TRBJ2-7; TRBD2 aligns across 8 bases. Germline trimming cut 5 bases from V and 6 bases from J; bases unmatched to any gene: 4. Germline assignment: CDR1 SGHNT and CDR2 YYREEE (reference sequence). The CDR3 extends over 12 amino acids. CDR3 DNA sequence: TGTGCCAGCAGTCCGGGGGGGCGCGAGCAGTACTTC. Amino acids: CASSPGGREQYF.

The chain uses TRBV28 and TRBJ2-1; D is undetermined. Germline assignment: CDR1 MDHEN and CDR2 SYDVKM. The CDR3 length is 11 residues. The V end lost 3 bases, the J end lost 9 bases, and 6 bases lay between the germline ends. The CDR3 DNA reads TGTGCCAGCAGTTTGCATTCTGAGCAGTTCTTC. Protein: CASSLHSEQFF. The whole variable domain, remainder taken from reference TRBV28 and TRBJ2-1, is DVKVTQSSRYLVKRTGEKVFLECVQDMDHENMFWYRQDPGLGLRLIYFSYDVKMKEKGDIPEGYSVSREKKERFSLILESASTNQTSMYLCASSLHSEQFFGPGTRLTVL.

This chain connects TRBV28 to TRBJ1-4; 7 bases line up with TRBD1. CDR3 length: 15 residues. CDR1 is MDHEN and CDR2 is SYDVKM in the germline V gene. J gave up 3 bases and V 4 bases, and 5 bases lay outside the gene matches. The DNA for the CDR3 is TGTGCCAGCAGTTCCCCAGGGGGAGCTAATGAAAAACTGTTTTTT. It specifies CASSSPGGANEKLFF.

This clone was observed a few times. In DNA, the CDR3 is TGTGCCAGCAGTAGTGGGAGCTTGGGCTATGGCTACACCTTC. Amino acids: CASSSGSLGYGYTF. The J gene is TRBJ1-2, the V gene TRBV27; D gene unclear. The CDR3 loop spans 14 amino acids. V was shortened by 5 bases and J by 4 bases, with 14 bases between the two germline ends. Germline V gene lookup returns CDR1 MNHEY and CDR2 SMNVEV (reference sequence).

The chain recombines TRBV28 with TRBJ1-6, with D perhaps matching TRBD1 (6 bases). Per germline, CDR1 MDHEN and CDR2 SYDVKM. This CDR3 contains 16 residues. The germline V and J ends were trimmed by 6 bases and 3 bases, with 15 bases remaining between them. CDR3 sequence reads: CASSPLGQRYNSPLHF. DNA for the CDR3: TGTGCCAGCAGCCCCCTGGGACAACGCTATAATTCACCCCTCCACTTT.

Here the CDR3 DNA reads TGTGCCAGCAGTTTTCGGGACAGCTCCTACGAGCAGTACTTC. The encoded protein is CASSFRDSSYEQYF. The chain has TRBV27 and TRBJ2-7; 7 bases align to TRBD1. Germline values: CDR1 MNHEY, CDR2 SMNVEV (reference sequence). The CDR3 has 14 residues. Losses at the gene ends were 3 bases for V and 0 bases for J; bases not matched to a gene: 2.

The sample holds one count of this clone. This rearrangement joins TRBV12-3 or TRBV12-4 to TRBJ1-6; D is unclear. The CDR3 extends over 13 amino acids. The germline V and J ends were trimmed by 1 base and 17 bases, with 15 bases remaining between them. Here the CDR3 reads CASSLVPQSKIHF. CDR3 sequence (DNA): TGTGCCAGCAGTTTAGTTCCCCAGTCCAAAATCCACTTT.

The CDR3 spells CASSFQGGDTGELFF. The CDR3, as DNA: TGTGCCAGCAGCTTTCAAGGCGGGGACACCGGGGAGCTGTTTTTT. The chain recombines TRBV5-4 with TRBJ2-2; TRBD2 is a possible D gene (6 bases). The germline CDR1 and CDR2 sequences are SGHNT and YYREEE (reference sequence). V lost 2 bases and J lost 3, with 11 bases in between. The CDR3 has 15 residues. The variable domain in full, with the rest retrieved from reference TRBV5-4 and TRBJ2-2, is ETGVTQSPTHLIKTRGQQVTLRCSSQSGHNTVSWYQQALGQGPQFIFQYYREEENGRGNFPPRFSGLQFPNYSSELNVNALELDDSALYLCASSFQGGDTGELFFGEGSRLTVL.

The chain has TRBV6-1 and TRBJ2-7; D unclear. The CDR3 is 13 residues long. V was clipped by 3 bases and J by 4 bases, with 10 bases between them. CDR1 MNHNS and CDR2 SASEGT come from the germline V gene. CDR3 residues: CASSDLEGYEQYF. CDR3 nucleotide sequence: TGTGCCAGCAGTGACCTTGAAGGTTACGAGCAGTACTTC.

This sequence joins TRBV6-2 or TRBV6-3 and TRBJ1-1; no reliable D call. The V gene's germline CDR1 is MNHEY and CDR2 SVGEGT. V lost 0 bases to trimming and J lost 0 bases, with 8 bases between them. The CDR3 has 15 residues. In DNA, the CDR3 is TGTGCCAGCAGTTACTCTGGGAACATGAACACTGAAGCTTTCTTT. Translated: CASSYSGNMNTEAFF.

The chain has TRBV19 and TRBJ1-1, with D unresolved. CDR3 length: 15 amino acids. Germline V gene sequence: CDR1 LNHDA, CDR2 SQIVND (reference sequence). V gave up 3 bases and J gave up 6 bases, with 17 bases separating them. CDR3 in amino acids: CASSMGLRGPAEAFF. In DNA form, the CDR3 reads TGTGCCAGTAGTATGGGCCTAAGAGGACCAGCTGAAGCTTTCTTT.

The chain couples TRBV20-1 to TRBJ2-7; 7 bases fit TRBD1. V trimming: 3 bases; J trimming: 0 bases; junction bases outside the gene matches: 5. This CDR3 is 14 amino acids long. Germline CDR1 and CDR2: DFQATT and SNEGSKA (reference sequence). CDR3 residues: CSASGQDLSYEQYF. In DNA, the CDR3 is TGCAGTGCTAGTGGACAGGACCTCTCCTACGAGCAGTACTTC.

This chain links TRBV15 with TRBJ2-2; TRBD1 or TRBD2 may be the D gene (5 bases each). CDR3 size: 15 residues. The germline V gene encodes CDR1 LNHNV and CDR2 YYDKDF (reference sequence). V lost 3 bases, J lost 1 base, and 9 bases lay in between. CDR3 in amino acids: CATSRGRLNTGELFF. The CDR3, as DNA: TGTGCCACCAGCAGGGGACGGTTGAACACCGGGGAGCTGTTTTTT.